This TCR beta chain was sequenced during a study of OX40 agonist ivuxolimab in advanced cancers. Study information: Patients were given ivuxolimab, an antibody that agonizes OX40 (CD134). Among those enrolled, mean age was approximately 60 years (range about 23 to 79) and less than 90% were male.

This clone was observed once. As yet, its antigen is unknown. The study's findings and limits: In general, CD8+ T cells held more expanded clones than CD4+ did, on average.

Per the germline V gene, CDR1 is KGHSH and CDR2 is LQKENI. The CDR3 length is 19 residues. V lost 1 base to trimming and J lost 1 base; unmatched junction nucleotides: 15. Generated by immunoSEQ multiplex PCR, the TCRdb table keeps only in-frame clones and is missing some. This sample yields 59,000 or so clones, of which 65% to 90% are seen a single time; more than 3.5% belongs to the top ten. The sequences come from CD4+ or CD8+ T cells sorted from blood, collected in a trial of the OX40 agonist ivuxolimab. The TCR originated in an adult with an advanced solid tumor such as melanoma, head and neck, liver or kidney cancer. The genes are TRBV18 and TRBJ1-1; 7 nucleotides line up with TRBD1. The CDR3 loop reads CASSPLLGSTGRGNTEAFF. The DNA for the CDR3 is TGTGCCAGCTCACCACTTCTCGGGTCGACAGGGCGAGGGAACACTGAAGCTTTCTTT. Combining the CDR3 with reference TRBV18 and TRBJ1-1 gives the whole variable domain NAGVMQNPRHLVRRRGQEARLRCSPMKGHSHVYWYRQLPEEGLKFMVYLQKENIIDESGMPKERFSAEFPKEGPSILRIQQVVRGDSAAYFCASSPLLGSTGRGNTEAFFGQGTRLTVV.